This TCR beta chain emerged from a study of blood T cell repertoires in COVID-19. Study details: COVID-19 samples from acute and convalescent phases originated in the United States, Italy and Spain. Sample material is recorded as cDNA or gDNA derived from T cells, B-cell-depleted T cells, or PBMCs.

Participants came from roughly 25 US areas, aged roughly 18 to 95 years. For this clone: Other DNA sequences in the sample encode the same CDR3.

Original processing notes: Scientists estimated how many nucleated cells there were by amplifying reference gene primers. Assay used: immunoSEQ multiplex PCR; TCRdb lists only in-frame clones, some missing. For V, J and clone size, that table is used; D and trimming come from the DNA. The table shows 300,000 or so clones, with about 90% occurring only once. CDR3 length: 15 residues. Germline assignment: CDR1 SGHDT and CDR2 YYEEEE. The V segment lost 4 bases and the J segment 5 bases; nucleotides outside the gene matches: 5. What was sequenced was PBMCs or T cells enriched from blood (not recorded which). This receptor was obtained from a woman in her 30s who had recovered from COVID-19. The V and J genes are TRBV5-6 and TRBJ1-6; 8 positions match TRBD1. The CDR3 region has the DNA TGTGCCAGCAGCCTAGGACAGGGAAATAATTCACCCCTCCACTTT. Amino acids: CASSLGQGNNSPLHF.